Shown below are 25 T cell receptor beta chains from a single sample sequenced in a study of radiation and T cells in renal cell carcinoma. Libraries were prepared by immunoSEQ multiplex PCR; TCRdb keeps only in-frame clonotypes and omits some of them. The data show about 150,000 clones, about nine tenths seen once. Time point noted: blood 2 weeks post-SBRT. This sample's treatment: 15 Gy SBRT to primary tumor, nephrectomy 4 weeks later. Sequenced material: blood, taken from a patient whose treatment included radiotherapy and nephrectomy. The receptors here all came from a woman in her 50s with renal cell carcinoma.

The chain is built from TRBV15 and TRBJ2-2; D may be TRBD1 (6 bases). This CDR3 is 18 amino acids long. V shed 3 bases and J shed 0 bases, with 17 bases lying between them. Germline V CDR1 and CDR2: LNHNV, YYDKDF (reference sequence). The DNA for the CDR3 is TGTGCCACCAGCAGGAGGGGGTTTAGCAGGGCGAACACCGGGGAGCTGTTTTTT. It yields the protein CATSRRGFSRANTGELFF.

This clone showed up just once. This CDR3 is CASSLTLLREQFF. In DNA, the CDR3 is TGTGCCAGCAGCTTGACACTGCTCCGTGAGCAGTTCTTC. The chain is built from TRBV5-6 and TRBJ2-1; no reliable D call. V was shortened by 1 base and J by 9 bases, with 11 bases between the two germline ends. The CDR3 sequence is 13 residues long. Germline assignment: CDR1 SGHDT and CDR2 YYEEEE.

The J gene is TRBJ1-6, the V gene TRBV6-6; 9 positions match TRBD1. CDR3 length: 16 residues. Germline trimming cut 5 bases from V and 7 bases from J; bases unmatched to any gene: 9. The germline V gene encodes CDR1 MNHNY and CDR2 SVGAGI (reference sequence). The DNA for the CDR3 is TGTGCCAGCAGTCGAAACCGGGACAGGGAAAATTCACCCCTCCACTTT. Translation gives CASSRNRDRENSPLHF.

The chain uses TRBV5-1 and TRBJ2-1, with TRBD2 matching 12 bases. The V gene end was trimmed by 0 bases and the J gene end by 12 bases; junction bases not matched to a gene: 7. This CDR3 has 15 amino acids. The germline gives CDR1 SGHRS, CDR2 YFSETQ. CDR3 nucleotide sequence: TGCGCCAGCAGCTTGGCACTAGCGGGGGGAAGGTGGCAGTTCTTC. It yields the protein CASSLALAGGRWQFF.

The chain carries TRBV4-1 and TRBJ1-1; 10 bases map to TRBD1. This CDR3 has 15 residues. Trimming cost V 3 bases and J 5 bases; bases outside gene matches: 6. Germline V gene sequence: CDR1 MGHRA, CDR2 YSYEKL. DNA for the CDR3: TGCGCCAGCAGCCAGCGCGGGACAGGGGTGACTGAAGCTTTCTTT. This translates into CASSQRGTGVTEAFF.

This clone was found once. This chain links TRBV5-1 with TRBJ2-7; D unresolved. There are 15 residues in the CDR3. Germline lookup yields CDR1 SGHRS and CDR2 YFSETQ. Trimming pared 0 bases from V and 0 bases from J, leaving 10 bases between. The chain's CDR3 is CASSLVPRNSYEQYF. The CDR3 nucleotides are TGCGCCAGCAGCTTGGTTCCCAGAAACTCCTACGAGCAGTACTTC.

This clone was seen just once. This chain joins TRBV6-5 and TRBJ2-1; D is undetermined. CDR3 length equals 15 residues. V lost 0 bases, J lost 1 base, and 7 bases lay in between. CDR1 and CDR2 from the germline V gene are MNHEY and SVGAGI. The CDR3 reads CASSYSGNSYNEQFF. Written as DNA, the CDR3 is TGTGCCAGCAGTTACTCAGGGAATTCCTACAATGAGCAGTTCTTC.

The CDR3 reads CASSESTGELFF. The CDR3 DNA reads as TGTGCCAGCAGCGAGAGTACCGGGGAGCTGTTTTTT. J is TRBJ2-2 and V is TRBV7-9; no definite D call. V was cut by 5 bases and J by 5 bases, with 6 bases left in between. Per germline, CDR1 SEHNR and CDR2 FQNEAQ (reference sequence). The CDR3 extends over 12 amino acids. The whole variable domain, remainder taken from reference TRBV7-9 and TRBJ2-2, is DTGVSQNPRHKITKRGQNVTFRCDPISEHNRLYWYRQTLGQGPEFLTYFQNEAQLEKSRLLSDRFSAERPKGSFSTLEIQRTEQGDSAMYLCASSESTGELFFGEGSRLTVL.

This chain connects TRBV18 to TRBJ2-5, with 12 positions matching TRBD2. J was trimmed by 5 bases and V by 2 bases; bases with no gene match: 6. The CDR3 spans 16 residues. Germline CDR1 KGHSH, CDR2 LQKENI. The CDR3 loop is CASSPRLAGDGETQYF. The CDR3 DNA reads TGTGCCAGCTCACCAAGACTAGCGGGGGATGGCGAGACCCAGTACTTC.

CDR3 coding DNA: TGTGCCAGCAGCCAAGCCCAGGGCACTGAAGCTTTCTTT. Translating gives CASSQAQGTEAFF. This sequence joins TRBV4-2 and TRBJ1-1; the D gene is possibly TRBD1 (5 bases). In germline, CDR1 is LGHNA, CDR2 YNFKEQ. V was trimmed by 1 base and J by 4 bases, leaving 7 bases between them. CDR3 length: 13 amino acids.

This chain joins TRBV5-1 and TRBJ2-5; D is undetermined. CDR1 SGHRS and CDR2 YFSETQ come from the germline V gene. V gave up 4 bases and J gave up 4 bases, with 14 bases separating them. This CDR3 region has 14 residues. The DNA for the CDR3 is TGCGCCAGCAGCCACGACTCCTCTGGAGAGACCCAGTACTTC. Translating it yields CASSHDSSGETQYF.

This chain connects TRBV11-3 to TRBJ2-1; D may be TRBD1 (6 bases). CDR3 length: 13 amino acids. CDR1 is SGHNT and CDR2 is YENEEA in the germline V gene. Trimming shortened V by 5 bases and J by 10 bases, and 15 bases separated the two germline ends. As DNA, the CDR3 is TGTGCCAGCAGCATCCGGGACAAGAAGGAGCAGTTCTTC. It is translated as CASSIRDKKEQFF.

This clone was seen only once. The chain links TRBV9 to TRBJ2-3; 13 nucleotides agree with TRBD2. V gave up 0 bases and J gave up 9 bases; unmatched junction bases: 7. The germline CDR1 and CDR2 sequences are SGDLS and YYNGEE. The CDR3 extends over 16 amino acids. CDR3 amino acids: CASSVGTSGGAKTQYF. The CDR3 DNA is TGTGCCAGCAGCGTAGGAACTAGCGGGGGGGCAAAAACGCAGTATTTT.

The chain uses TRBV9 and TRBJ1-5; D uncertain. Trimming took 3 bases from V and 3 from J, leaving 10 bases between them. Germline V gene lookup returns CDR1 SGDLS and CDR2 YYNGEE. This CDR3 region has 14 residues. This CDR3 reads CASSAGLINQPQHF. The DNA of the CDR3 is TGTGCCAGCAGCGCCGGACTGATCAATCAGCCCCAGCATTTT.

The V gene is TRBV9, the J gene TRBJ2-3, with D perhaps TRBD1 or TRBD2 (5 bases each). This CDR3 spans 12 amino acids. The germline gives CDR1 SGDLS, CDR2 YYNGEE. The ends were cut back, 6 bases at V and 6 bases at J, with 11 bases in the middle. The CDR3: CASNLGEDTQYF. The DNA for the CDR3 is TGTGCCAGCAATTTGGGGGAGGATACGCAGTATTTT.

The chain carries TRBV5-4 and TRBJ2-5; possible D gene TRBD1, 6 bases. There are 12 residues in the CDR3. V dropped 4 bases and J dropped 8 bases, with 12 bases sitting between them. The germline V gene encodes CDR1 SGHNT and CDR2 YYREEE (reference sequence). CDR3 nucleotide sequence: TGTGCCAGCAGCCAACAGGGTACTACCCAGTACTTC. Residues: CASSQQGTTQYF.

The rearrangement links TRBV19 to TRBJ1-1; 9 positions agree with TRBD1. The CDR3 covers 17 residues. Germline lookup yields CDR1 LNHDA and CDR2 SQIVND (reference sequence). Trimming at V came to 3 bases and at J to 9 bases, leaving 17 bases not matched to a gene. Here the CDR3 reads CASSIDHRGLGGRKAFF. The CDR3 DNA is TGTGCCAGTAGTATTGATCACAGGGGGCTAGGGGGAAGGAAAGCTTTCTTT.

The rearrangement joins TRBV19 to TRBJ2-5, with D possibly called TRBD1 or TRBD2 (5 bases each). CDR1 is LNHDA, CDR2 SQIVND, per germline (reference sequence). V lost 2 bases and J 2 bases, leaving 12 bases between the germline ends. This CDR3 is built from 15 residues. CDR3 sequence reads: CASSIIMGVQETQYF. CDR3 nucleotides: TGTGCCAGTAGTATAATTATGGGGGTACAAGAGACCCAGTACTTC.

The chain uses TRBV5-1 and TRBJ1-1; a possible D gene is TRBD1 (6 bases). Germline values: CDR1 SGHRS, CDR2 YFSETQ. This CDR3 has 11 residues. With 7 bases removed from V and 9 bases from J, the gap between germline ends came to 13 bases. CDR3 residues: CASSQGFKAFF. In DNA, the CDR3 is TGCGCCAGCTCACAGGGATTTAAAGCTTTCTTT.

The chain has TRBV5-4 and TRBJ1-1; D perhaps matches TRBD1 (5 bases). Germline V gives CDR1 SGHNT, CDR2 YYREEE (reference sequence). The length of the CDR3 is 15 residues. The V end was cut by 1 base, the J end by 7 bases, with 17 bases between. The CDR3 region is CASSLWYPGQGEAFF. The CDR3 nucleotides are TGTGCCAGCAGCTTGTGGTACCCGGGGCAGGGTGAAGCTTTCTTT.

V usage is TRBV7-2 and J usage is TRBJ2-7; the D is unclear. Trimming cost V 1 base and J 2 bases, with 12 bases left between them. This CDR3 contains 15 residues. The germline gives CDR1 SGHTA, CDR2 FQGNSA. CDR3 DNA: TGTGCCAGCAGCTTAGGGTTGGCGGATACCTACGAGCAGTACTTC. Amino acids: CASSLGLADTYEQYF.

The chain couples TRBV11-1 to TRBJ2-5; maybe TRBD2 (5 bases). The germline V and J ends were trimmed by 5 bases and 2 bases, with 9 bases remaining between them. Germline assignment: CDR1 SGHAT and CDR2 FQDESV (reference sequence). The CDR3 extends over 13 amino acids. CDR3 bases: TGTGCCAGCAGCGCCGGGATGCAAGAGACCCAGTACTTC. Protein sequence: CASSAGMQETQYF.

The sample holds a few counts of this clone. The DNA for the CDR3 is TGTGCCATCAGTCCCAGTGGGGAAGAGACCCAGTACTTC. Protein sequence: CAISPSGEETQYF. The chain links TRBV10-3 to TRBJ2-5; no firm D call. Germline CDR1 ENHRY, CDR2 SYGVKD. V was shortened by 5 bases and J by 3 bases, with 10 bases between the two germline ends. The CDR3 loop spans 13 amino acids.

The chain combines TRBV2 with TRBJ2-5; no clear D gene. Per germline, CDR1 SNHLY and CDR2 FYNNEI. CDR3 length equals 15 residues. Between the trimmed V and J ends, which lost 4 bases and 3 bases, there was a span of 15 bases. The CDR3 DNA follows: TGTGCCAGCAGTGTTTTCGGGCTCCCCGAAGAGACCCAGTACTTC. It encodes CASSVFGLPEETQYF.

CDR3 residues: CASSEEGEVTEAFF. The CDR3 DNA follows: TGTGCCAGCAGTGAAGAGGGGGAAGTGACTGAAGCTTTCTTT. The chain is built from TRBV6-1 and TRBJ1-1, with D possibly being TRBD1 (6 bases). CDR3 length: 14 amino acids. Trimming took off 1 base at V and 5 bases at J, with 11 bases between the two ends. Germline V gives CDR1 MNHNS, CDR2 SASEGT.